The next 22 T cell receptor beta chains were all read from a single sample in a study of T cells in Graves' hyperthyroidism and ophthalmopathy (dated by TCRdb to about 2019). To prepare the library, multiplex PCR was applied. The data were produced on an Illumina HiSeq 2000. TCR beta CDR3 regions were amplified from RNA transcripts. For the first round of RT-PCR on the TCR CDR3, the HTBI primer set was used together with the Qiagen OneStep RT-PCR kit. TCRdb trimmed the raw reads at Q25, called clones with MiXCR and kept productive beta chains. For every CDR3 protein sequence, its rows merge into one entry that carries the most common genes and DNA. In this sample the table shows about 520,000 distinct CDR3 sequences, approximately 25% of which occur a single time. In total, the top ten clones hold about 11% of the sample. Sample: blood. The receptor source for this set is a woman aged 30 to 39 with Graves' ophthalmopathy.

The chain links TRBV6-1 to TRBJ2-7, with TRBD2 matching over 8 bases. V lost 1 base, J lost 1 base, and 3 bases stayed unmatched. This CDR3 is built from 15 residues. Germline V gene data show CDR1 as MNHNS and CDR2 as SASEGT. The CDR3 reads CASSEEGLVSYEQYF. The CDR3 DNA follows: TGTGCCAGCAGTGAAGAGGGACTAGTATCCTACGAGCAGTACTTC.

The CDR3 reads CASTTGTSLPDEQYF. The CDR3 nucleotides are TGTGCCAGCACCACCGGGACTAGCCTCCCCGACGAGCAGTACTTC. The gene calls are TRBV12-3 or TRBV12-4 and TRBJ2-7, with 9 bases that match TRBD2. V dropped 7 bases and J dropped 5; count of bases not matched to a gene: 12. This CDR3 has 15 residues.

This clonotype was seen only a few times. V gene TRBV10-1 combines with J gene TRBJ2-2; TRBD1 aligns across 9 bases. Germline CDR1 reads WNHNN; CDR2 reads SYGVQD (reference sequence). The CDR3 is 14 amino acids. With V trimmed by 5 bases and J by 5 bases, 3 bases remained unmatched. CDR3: CASSRGTGTGELFF. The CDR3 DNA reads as TGCGCCAGCAGTAGGGGGACAGGGACCGGGGAGCTGTTTTTT.

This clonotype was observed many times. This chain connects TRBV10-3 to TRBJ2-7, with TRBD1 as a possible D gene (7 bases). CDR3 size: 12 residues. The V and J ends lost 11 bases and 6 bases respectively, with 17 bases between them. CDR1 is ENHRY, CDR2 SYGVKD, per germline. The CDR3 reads CAAAGGGSEQYF. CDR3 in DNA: TGTGCCGCAGCAGGGGGAGGCTCCGAGCAGTACTTC.

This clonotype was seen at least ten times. The CDR3 DNA reads as TGCGCCAGCAGCCAAGGGGCAGGGGTCGGTCAGCCCCAGCATTTT. Its translation: CASSQGAGVGQPQHF. This rearrangement joins TRBV4-1 to TRBJ1-5; D is possibly TRBD1 (6 bases). This CDR3 contains 15 residues. V lost 1 base and J 6 bases, leaving 13 bases between the germline ends. Germline V gene lookup returns CDR1 MGHRA and CDR2 YSYEKL.

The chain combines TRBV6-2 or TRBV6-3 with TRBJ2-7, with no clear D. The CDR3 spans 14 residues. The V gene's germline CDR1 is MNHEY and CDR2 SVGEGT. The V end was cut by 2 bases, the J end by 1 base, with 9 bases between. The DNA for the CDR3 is TGTGCCAGCAGTTACACAGCTATATCCTACGAGCAGTACTTC. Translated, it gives CASSYTAISYEQYF.

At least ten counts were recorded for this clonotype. In DNA, the CDR3 is TGTGCCAGCAGCCAAGACCTGAGGGCAGGGGGTCGCTACGAGCAGTACTTC. It specifies CASSQDLRAGGRYEQYF. V and J are TRBV3-1 and TRBJ2-7; 7 nucleotides match TRBD1. V lost 0 bases to trimming and J lost 3 bases; unmatched junction nucleotides: 11. The CDR3 sequence is 17 residues long. Germline V gene sequence: CDR1 LGHDT, CDR2 YNNKEL (reference sequence).

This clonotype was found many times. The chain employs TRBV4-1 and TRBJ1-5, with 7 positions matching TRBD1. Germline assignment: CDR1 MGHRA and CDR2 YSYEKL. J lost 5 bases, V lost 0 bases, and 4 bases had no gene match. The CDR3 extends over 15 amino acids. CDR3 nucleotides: TGCGCCAGCAGCCAAGATCCCGACAGGGATCAGCCCCAGCATTTT. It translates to CASSQDPDRDQPQHF.

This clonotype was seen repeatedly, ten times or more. CDR3 residues: CAWSLPGGNQETQYF. CDR3 sequence (DNA): TGTGCCTGGAGTCTACCGGGGGGGAACCAAGAGACCCAGTACTTC. The V gene is TRBV30, the J gene TRBJ2-5; 8 bases are a match to TRBD2. CDR1 is GTSNPN, CDR2 SVGIG, per germline (reference sequence). CDR3 length: 15 residues. V gave up 2 bases and J gave up 0 bases; unmatched junction bases: 5.

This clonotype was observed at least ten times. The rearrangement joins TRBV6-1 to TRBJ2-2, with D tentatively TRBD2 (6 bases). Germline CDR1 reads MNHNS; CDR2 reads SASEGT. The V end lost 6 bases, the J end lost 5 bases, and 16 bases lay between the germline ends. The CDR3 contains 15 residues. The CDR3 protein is CASRGLFERTGELFF. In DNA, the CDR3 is TGTGCCAGCAGGGGACTGTTCGAACGGACCGGGGAGCTGTTTTTT.

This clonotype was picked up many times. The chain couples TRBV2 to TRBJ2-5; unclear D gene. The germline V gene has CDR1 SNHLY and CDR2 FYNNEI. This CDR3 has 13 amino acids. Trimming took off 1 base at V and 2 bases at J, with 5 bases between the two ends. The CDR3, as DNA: TGTGCCAGCAGTGAAGAGCAACAAGAGACCCAGTACTTC. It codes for CASSEEQQETQYF.

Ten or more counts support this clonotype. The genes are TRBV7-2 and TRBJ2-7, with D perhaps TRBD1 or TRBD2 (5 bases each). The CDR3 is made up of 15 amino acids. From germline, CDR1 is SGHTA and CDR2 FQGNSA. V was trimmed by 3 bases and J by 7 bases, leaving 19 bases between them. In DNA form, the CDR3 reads TGTGCCAGCAGCTTCCGGGGCGCACCGTGGGGGGAGCAGTACTTC. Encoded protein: CASSFRGAPWGEQYF.

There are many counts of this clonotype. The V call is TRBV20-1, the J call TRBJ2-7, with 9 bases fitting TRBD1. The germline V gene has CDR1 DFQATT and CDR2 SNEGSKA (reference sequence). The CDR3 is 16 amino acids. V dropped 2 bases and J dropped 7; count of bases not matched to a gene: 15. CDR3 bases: TGCAGTGCTAGATCCGGATTGGGGACAGGGTCGCGAGAGCAGTACTTC. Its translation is CSARSGLGTGSREQYF.

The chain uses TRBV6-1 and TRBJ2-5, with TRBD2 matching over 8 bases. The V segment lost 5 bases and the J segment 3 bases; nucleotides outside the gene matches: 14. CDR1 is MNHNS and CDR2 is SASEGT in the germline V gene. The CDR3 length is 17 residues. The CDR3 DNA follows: TGTGCCAGCAGTCCCCCGGGGGGGCGGAACTATGAAGAGACCCAGTACTTC. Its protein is CASSPPGGRNYEETQYF.

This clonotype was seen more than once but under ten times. CDR3 region: CASRKTGGPYGYTF. As DNA, the CDR3 is TGTGCCAGCAGGAAAACGGGGGGACCCTATGGCTACACCTTC. The V call is TRBV7-3, the J call TRBJ1-2, with D tentatively TRBD1 (5 bases). CDR1 and CDR2 from the germline V gene are SGHTA and FQGTGA. Deletions cut 6 bases from V and 4 bases from J, with 15 bases between. The CDR3 runs to 14 residues. Full variable domain (remainder filled in from reference TRBV7-3 and TRBJ1-2): GAGVSQTPSNKVTEKGKYVELRCDPISGHTALYWYRQSLGQGPEFLIYFQGTGAADDSGLPNDRFFAVRPEGSVSTLKIQRTERGDSAVYLCASRKTGGPYGYTFGSGTRLTVV.

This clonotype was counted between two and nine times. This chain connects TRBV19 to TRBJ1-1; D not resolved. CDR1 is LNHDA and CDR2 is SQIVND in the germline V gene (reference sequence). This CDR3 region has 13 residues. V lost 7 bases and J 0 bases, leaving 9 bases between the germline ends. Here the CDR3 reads CASIHNMNTEAFF. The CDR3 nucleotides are TGTGCCAGTATCCATAACATGAACACTGAAGCTTTCTTT.

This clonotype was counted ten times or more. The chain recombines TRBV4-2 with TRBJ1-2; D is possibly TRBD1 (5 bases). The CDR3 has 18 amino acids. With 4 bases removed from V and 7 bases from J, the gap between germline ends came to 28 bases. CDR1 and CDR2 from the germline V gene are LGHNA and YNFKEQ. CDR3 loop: CASSPKRAGVGLFGGYTF. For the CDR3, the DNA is TGTGCCAGCAGCCCAAAGAGGGCGGGGGTCGGGTTGTTTGGTGGCTACACCTTC.

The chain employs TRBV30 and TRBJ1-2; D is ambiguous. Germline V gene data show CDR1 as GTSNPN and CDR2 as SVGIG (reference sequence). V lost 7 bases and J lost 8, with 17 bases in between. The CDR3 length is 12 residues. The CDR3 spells CAYTSGSRGYTF. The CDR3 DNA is TGTGCCTATACCTCGGGGTCCAGGGGCTACACCTTC.

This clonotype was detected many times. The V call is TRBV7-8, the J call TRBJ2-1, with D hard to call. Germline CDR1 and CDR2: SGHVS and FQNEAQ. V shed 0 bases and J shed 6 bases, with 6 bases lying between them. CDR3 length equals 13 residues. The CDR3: CASSLALVNEQFF. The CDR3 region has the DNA TGTGCCAGCAGCTTAGCGTTAGTCAATGAGCAGTTCTTC.

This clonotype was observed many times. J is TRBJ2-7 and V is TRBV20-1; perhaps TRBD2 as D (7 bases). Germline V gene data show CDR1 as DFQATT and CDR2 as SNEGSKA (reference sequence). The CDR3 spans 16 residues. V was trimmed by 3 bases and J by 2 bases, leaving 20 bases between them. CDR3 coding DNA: TGCAGTGCTAGTAAGCCTTTCGGGGGGCTCACCTACGAGCAGTACTTC. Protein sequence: CSASKPFGGLTYEQYF.

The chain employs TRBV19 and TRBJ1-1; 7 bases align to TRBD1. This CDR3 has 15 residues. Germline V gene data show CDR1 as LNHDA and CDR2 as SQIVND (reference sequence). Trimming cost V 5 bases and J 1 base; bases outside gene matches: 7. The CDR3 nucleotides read TGTGCCAGTAGTGCCCAACGGACAGGGAACACTGAAGCTTTCTTT. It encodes CASSAQRTGNTEAFF.

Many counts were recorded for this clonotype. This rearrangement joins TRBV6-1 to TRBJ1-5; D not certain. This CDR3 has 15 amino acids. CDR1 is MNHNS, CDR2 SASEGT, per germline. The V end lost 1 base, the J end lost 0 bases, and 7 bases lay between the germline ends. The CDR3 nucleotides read TGTGCCAGCAGTGAAGTGGGATATAGCAATCAGCCCCAGCATTTT. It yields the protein CASSEVGYSNQPQHF.